This T cell receptor beta chain was found in a study of CD8+CD57+ T cells in acquired aplastic anemia. Turning to the study itself: The mean DNA yield obtained from sorted CD4+ and CD8+ cells came to 3.2 ug. General observations from the study: No significant patient-versus-control difference appeared in CD8+ Simpson's diversity.

The CDR3 sequence is 16 residues long. Per the germline V gene, CDR1 is SNHLY and CDR2 is FYNNEI. V lost 0 bases and J lost 3; bases outside the gene matches: 4. This clonotype was observed a handful of times. The target antigen is unknown. The use of genomic DNA as template underpinned the TCR beta VDJ and CDR3 profiling. Each CDR3 protein is one row after TCRdb ran MiXCR on the reads. This table has 250,000 to 300,000 distinct CDR3 sequences, roughly half appearing once. The sample consisted of sorted CD4+, CD8+, or CD8+CD57+ T cells (not recorded which) from PBMCs. This clonotype was obtained from a human donor with severe aplastic anemia or a healthy control (not recorded which). V and J are TRBV2 and TRBJ2-3; 9 bases line up with TRBD2. The CDR3 bases are TGTGCCAGCAGTGAAGCTAGCGGGAGTGGTACAGATACGCAGTATTTT. As protein: CASSEASGSGTDTQYF.